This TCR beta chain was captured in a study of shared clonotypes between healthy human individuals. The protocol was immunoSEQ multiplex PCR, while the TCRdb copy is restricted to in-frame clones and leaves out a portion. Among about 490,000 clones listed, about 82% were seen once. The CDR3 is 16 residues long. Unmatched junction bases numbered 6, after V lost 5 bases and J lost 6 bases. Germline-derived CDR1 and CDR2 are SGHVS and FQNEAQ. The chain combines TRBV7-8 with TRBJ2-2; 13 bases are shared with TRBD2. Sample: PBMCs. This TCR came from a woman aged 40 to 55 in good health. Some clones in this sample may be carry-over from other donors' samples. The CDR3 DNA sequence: TGTGCCAGCAGCGGGGGACTAGCGGGATCGGCCGGGGAGCTGTTTTTT. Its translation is CASSGGLAGSAGELFF.